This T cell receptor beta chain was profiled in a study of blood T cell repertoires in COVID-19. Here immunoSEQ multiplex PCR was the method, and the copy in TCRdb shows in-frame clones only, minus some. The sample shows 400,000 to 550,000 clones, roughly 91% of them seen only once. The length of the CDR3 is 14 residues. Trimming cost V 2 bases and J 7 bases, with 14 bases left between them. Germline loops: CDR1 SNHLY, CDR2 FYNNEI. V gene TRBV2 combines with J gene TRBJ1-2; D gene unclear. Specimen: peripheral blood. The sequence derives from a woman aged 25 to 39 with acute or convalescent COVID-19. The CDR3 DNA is TGTGCCAGCAGTGAATCGGCCAGGAGGACTGGCTACACCTTC. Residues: CASSESARRTGYTF.